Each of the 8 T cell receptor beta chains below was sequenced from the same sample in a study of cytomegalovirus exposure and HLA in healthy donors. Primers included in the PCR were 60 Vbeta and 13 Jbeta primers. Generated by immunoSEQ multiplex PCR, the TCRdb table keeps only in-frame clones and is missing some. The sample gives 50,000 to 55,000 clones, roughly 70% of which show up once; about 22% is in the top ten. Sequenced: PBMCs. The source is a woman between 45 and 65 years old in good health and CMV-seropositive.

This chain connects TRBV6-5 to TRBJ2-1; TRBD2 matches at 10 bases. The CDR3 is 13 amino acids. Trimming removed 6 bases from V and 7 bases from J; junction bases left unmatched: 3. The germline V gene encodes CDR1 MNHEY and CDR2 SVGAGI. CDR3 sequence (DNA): TGTGCCAGCAGAGCGGGGGGGCTGAATGAGCAGTTCTTC. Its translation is CASRAGGLNEQFF.

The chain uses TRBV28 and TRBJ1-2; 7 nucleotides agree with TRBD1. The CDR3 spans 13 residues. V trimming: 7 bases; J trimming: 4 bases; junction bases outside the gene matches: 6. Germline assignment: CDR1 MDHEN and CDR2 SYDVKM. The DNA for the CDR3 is TGTGCCAGCATGGGACAGTCTTTCTATGGCTACACCTTC. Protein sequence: CASMGQSFYGYTF.

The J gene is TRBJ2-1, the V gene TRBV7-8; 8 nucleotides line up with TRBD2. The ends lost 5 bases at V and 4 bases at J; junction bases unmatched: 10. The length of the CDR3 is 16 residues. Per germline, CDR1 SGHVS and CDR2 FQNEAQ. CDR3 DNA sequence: TGTGCCAGCAGCCCAGGGAGGCGGGGGGCTTACAATGAGCAGTTCTTC. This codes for CASSPGRRGAYNEQFF.

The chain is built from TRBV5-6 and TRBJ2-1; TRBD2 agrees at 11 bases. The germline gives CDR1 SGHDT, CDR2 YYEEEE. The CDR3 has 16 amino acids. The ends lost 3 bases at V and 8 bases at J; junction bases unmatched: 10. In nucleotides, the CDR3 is TGTGCCAGCAGCTGGTTCATAGCGGGGGGGCGTGATGAGCAGTTCTTC. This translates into CASSWFIAGGRDEQFF.

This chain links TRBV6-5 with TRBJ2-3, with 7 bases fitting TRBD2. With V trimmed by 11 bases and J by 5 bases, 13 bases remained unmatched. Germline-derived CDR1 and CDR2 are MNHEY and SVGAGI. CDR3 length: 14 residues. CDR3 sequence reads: CASRSGLGGDTQYF. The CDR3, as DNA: TGTGCCTCACGGTCCGGACTAGGTGGAGATACGCAGTATTTT.

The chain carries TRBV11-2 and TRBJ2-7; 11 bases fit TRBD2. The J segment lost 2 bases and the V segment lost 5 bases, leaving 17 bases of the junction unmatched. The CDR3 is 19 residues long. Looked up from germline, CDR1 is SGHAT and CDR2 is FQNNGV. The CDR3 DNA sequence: TGTGCCAGCAGCACGCATGAATATTCGACTAGCGGGATACCCTACGAGCAGTACTTC. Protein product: CASSTHEYSTSGIPYEQYF.

CDR3 protein: CAREGGAETQYF. The DNA for the CDR3 is TGTGCCAGAGAGGGGGGGGCGGAGACCCAGTACTTC. J is TRBJ2-5 and V is TRBV2; weak D call: TRBD2 (7 bases). V was clipped by 9 bases and J by 5 bases, with 13 bases between them. Germline lookup yields CDR1 SNHLY and CDR2 FYNNEI. This CDR3 spans 12 amino acids. The full variable domain, rest sourced from reference TRBV2 and TRBJ2-5, is EPEVTQTPSHQVTQMGQEVILRCVPISNHLYFYWYRQILGQKVEFLVSFYNNEISEKSEIFDDQFSVERPDGSNFTLKIRSTKLEDSAMYFCAREGGAETQYFGPGTRLLVL.

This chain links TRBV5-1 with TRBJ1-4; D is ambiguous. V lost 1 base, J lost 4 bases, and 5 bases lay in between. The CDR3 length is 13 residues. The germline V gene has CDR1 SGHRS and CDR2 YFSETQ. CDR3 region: CASSLQYNEKLFF. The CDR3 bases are TGCGCCAGCAGCTTGCAGTATAATGAAAAACTGTTTTTT.